This passage covers 23 T cell receptor beta chains from one sample sequenced in a study of blood T cell repertoires in COVID-19. Clones were sequenced by immunoSEQ multiplex PCR, and TCRdb holds only the in-frame ones, with some missing. The sample holds about 300,000 clones, 85% to 90% seen once. Sequenced material: PBMCs or T cells enriched from blood (not recorded which). All receptors come from a man between 25 and 39 years old who had recovered from COVID-19.

This clone was seen a few times. The V and J genes are TRBV10-3 and TRBJ2-7, with 10 bases fitting TRBD1. The germline V gene encodes CDR1 ENHRY and CDR2 SYGVKD. The trim removed 0 bases at V and 0 bases at J, leaving 2 bases unmatched. This CDR3 region has 16 residues. This CDR3 is CAISESDRGGSYEQYF. The CDR3 nucleotides read TGTGCCATCAGTGAGTCGGACAGGGGGGGCTCCTACGAGCAGTACTTC.

The chain recombines TRBV14 with TRBJ1-4; D is unresolved. There are 15 residues in the CDR3. CDR1 is SGHDN and CDR2 is FVKESK in the germline V gene. V lost 0 bases and J 4 bases, leaving 9 bases between the germline ends. The CDR3 coding sequence is TGTGCCAGCAGCCAAGATAGCTTCCGTAATGAAAAACTGTTTTTT. Its protein is CASSQDSFRNEKLFF.

Worth noting for this clone: Other DNA sequences in the sample encode the same CDR3. The chain joins TRBV27 to TRBJ2-2; possibly TRBD2 for D (5 bases). This CDR3 contains 13 residues. Trimming removed 6 bases at V and 1 base at J, with 6 bases between. In germline, CDR1 is MNHEY, CDR2 SMNVEV (reference sequence). In nucleotides, the CDR3 is TGTGCCAGCAGAGGAGGGAACACCGGGGAGCTGTTTTTT. This gives the protein CASRGGNTGELFF.

V is TRBV19 and J is TRBJ2-7; TRBD2 matches at 9 bases. CDR3 length equals 14 residues. CDR1 LNHDA and CDR2 SQIVND come from the germline V gene (reference sequence). After removal of 6 bases from V and 0 bases from J, the junction contained 3 bases not matched to a gene. CDR3 sequence reads: CASRMTSGSYEQYF. The DNA of the CDR3 is TGTGCCAGTAGAATGACTAGCGGCTCCTACGAGCAGTACTTC.

The chain combines TRBV5-1 with TRBJ1-2; 7 nucleotides match TRBD1. Germline loops: CDR1 SGHRS, CDR2 YFSETQ. CDR3 length equals 14 residues. Trimming at V came to 4 bases and at J to 5 bases, leaving 8 bases not matched to a gene. The CDR3 DNA follows: TGCGCCAGCAGCAACGGACAGGCGGCGTATGGCTACACCTTC. Translated: CASSNGQAAYGYTF.

The gene calls are TRBV2 and TRBJ1-1; 7 bases line up with TRBD1. This CDR3 has 15 residues. Trimming cost V 8 bases and J 1 base; bases outside gene matches: 10. Germline V gene data show CDR1 as SNHLY and CDR2 as FYNNEI. The CDR3 DNA follows: TGTGCCAGCGGAAAAGGGGGCGCCGGGAACACTGAAGCTTTCTTT. Protein product: CASGKGGAGNTEAFF.

The chain carries TRBV3-1 (or the pseudogene TRBV3-2) and TRBJ1-2; D might be TRBD1 (5 bases). The CDR3 covers 14 residues. Germline assignment: CDR1 LGHDT and CDR2 YNNKEL (reference sequence). The V end lost 6 bases, the J end lost 7 bases, and 18 bases lay between the germline ends. The CDR3 region is CASSNRVLQAGYTF. The CDR3, as DNA: TGTGCCAGCAGTAACCGGGTCCTACAGGCTGGCTACACCTTC.

This rearrangement joins TRBV30 to TRBJ1-2; possibly TRBD1 for D (5 bases). Germline V gene data show CDR1 as GTSNPN and CDR2 as SVGIG (reference sequence). V gave up 2 bases and J gave up 6 bases, with 16 bases separating them. The CDR3 has 14 amino acids. CDR3 sequence reads: CAWSWAQGGDGYTF. The CDR3 DNA sequence: TGTGCCTGGAGTTGGGCGCAGGGAGGCGATGGCTACACCTTC.

V is TRBV5-1 and J is TRBJ1-2; 11 bases map to TRBD1. V was pared by 2 bases and J by 7 bases, with 4 bases of the junction left unmatched. This CDR3 has 14 amino acids. CDR1 SGHRS and CDR2 YFSETQ come from the germline V gene. The CDR3 spells CASSLGQGAFGYTF. The CDR3 DNA sequence: TGCGCCAGCAGCTTAGGACAGGGGGCTTTTGGCTACACCTTC. Full variable domain (outside the CDR3, taken from reference TRBV5-1 and TRBJ1-2): KAGVTQTPRYLIKTRGQQVTLSCSPISGHRSVSWYQQTPGQGLQFLFEYFSETQRNKGNFPGRFSGRQFSNSRSEMNVSTLELGDSALYLCASSLGQGAFGYTFGSGTRLTVV.

The V gene is TRBV28, the J gene TRBJ1-5; D is unclear. V was pared by 8 bases and J by 10 bases, with 15 bases between. This CDR3 is built from 12 residues. Germline-derived CDR1 and CDR2 are MDHEN and SYDVKM. CDR3 coding DNA: TGTGCCAGCGGCTCCGGGTCTAGTCCCCAGCATTTT. This gives the protein CASGSGSSPQHF.

J is TRBJ2-3 and V is TRBV27; a weak D match, TRBD2 (6 bases). This CDR3 is 18 amino acids long. V was clipped by 6 bases and J by 4 bases, with 26 bases between them. Germline assignment: CDR1 MNHEY and CDR2 SMNVEV (reference sequence). The CDR3 protein is CASSRLSIAELTSDTQYF. The CDR3 nucleotides read TGTGCCAGCAGCAGACTTTCCATAGCGGAGTTGACCTCAGATACGCAGTATTTT.

This sequence joins TRBV9 and TRBJ2-2, with 9 bases fitting TRBD2. This CDR3 contains 17 residues. Per germline, CDR1 SGDLS and CDR2 YYNGEE. V lost 1 base, J lost 4 bases, and 8 bases stayed unmatched. The CDR3 DNA sequence: TGTGCCAGCAGCGTACCCCGGGAGCGGGGGGCCACCGGGGAGCTGTTTTTT. It codes for CASSVPRERGATGELFF.

This rearrangement joins TRBV18 to TRBJ1-1; 9 bases map to TRBD1. Germline CDR1 KGHSH, CDR2 LQKENI. V shed 3 bases, J shed 6 bases, and the junction held 14 bases outside the gene matches. The CDR3 sequence is 17 residues long. CDR3 in DNA: TGTGCCAGCTCACCTTTTCGGGACAGGGTGGGAACAGCTGAAGCTTTCTTT. It yields the protein CASSPFRDRVGTAEAFF.

This clone has only one observation. The chain carries TRBV6-5 and TRBJ1-3, with D perhaps TRBD1 (5 bases). The CDR3 sequence is 16 residues long. Germline CDR1 is MNHEY and CDR2 is SVGAGI. Trimming took 1 base from V and 2 from J, leaving 12 bases between them. CDR3 DNA sequence: TGTGCCAGCAGTTACTTGGGGCCTTCCACTGGAAACACCATATATTTT. This gives the protein CASSYLGPSTGNTIYF.

The CDR3 coding sequence is TGTGCCAGCAGTTTGCGGAACGTGGTGGCCAAGGAGCTGTTTTTT. As protein: CASSLRNVVAKELFF. The chain employs TRBV28 and TRBJ2-2; no clear D. Germline CDR1 is MDHEN and CDR2 is SYDVKM. Deletions cut 3 bases from V and 10 bases from J, with 18 bases between. The CDR3 is made up of 15 amino acids.

The gene calls are TRBV18 and TRBJ1-3; D is unclear. V lost 3 bases and J 0 bases, leaving 9 bases between the germline ends. Germline assignment: CDR1 KGHSH and CDR2 LQKENI. The CDR3 sequence is 15 residues long. The CDR3 protein is CASSPTGISGNTIYF. CDR3 coding DNA: TGTGCCAGCTCACCTACGGGAATCTCTGGAAACACCATATATTTT.

V usage is TRBV19 and J usage is TRBJ1-1; 7 bases align to TRBD1. The ends lost 4 bases at V and 6 bases at J; junction bases unmatched: 5. CDR1 is LNHDA, CDR2 SQIVND, per germline (reference sequence). There are 13 residues in the CDR3. The CDR3 DNA follows: TGTGCCAGTAGTAAGACAGGGCGGCCTGAAGCTTTCTTT. It yields the protein CASSKTGRPEAFF.

V is TRBV6-2 or TRBV6-3 and J is TRBJ1-1; D uncertain. Germline CDR1 is MNHEY and CDR2 is SVGEGT. There are 12 residues in the CDR3. V lost 6 bases, J lost 10 bases, and 15 bases lay in between. The CDR3 coding sequence is TGTGCCAGCAGCCCGAGGAGATCTGGAGCTTTCTTT. Protein product: CASSPRRSGAFF.

The V gene is TRBV19, the J gene TRBJ1-4; tentatively, D is TRBD1 (6 bases). The ends were cut back, 5 bases at V and 7 bases at J, with 14 bases in the middle. The germline V gene has CDR1 LNHDA and CDR2 SQIVND (reference sequence). The CDR3 has 14 amino acids. CDR3 sequence reads: CASSSPGESEKLFF. CDR3 nucleotides: TGTGCCAGTAGTTCTCCAGGGGAGAGTGAAAAACTGTTTTTT.

This clone was seen only a few times. V is TRBV5-1 and J is TRBJ2-7; 10 bases are a match to TRBD2. Germline V gene sequence: CDR1 SGHRS, CDR2 YFSETQ. The CDR3 has 15 amino acids. J gave up 6 bases and V 0 bases, and 6 bases lay outside the gene matches. CDR3 amino acids: CASSLAQSSGGEQYF. In nucleotides, the CDR3 is TGCGCCAGCAGCTTGGCACAGTCTAGCGGGGGCGAGCAGTACTTC.

The rearrangement uses TRBV15 and TRBJ1-2, with 7 bases that match TRBD1. Per germline, CDR1 LNHNV and CDR2 YYDKDF (reference sequence). V shed 3 bases, J shed 6 bases, and the junction held 4 bases outside the gene matches. The CDR3 runs to 13 residues. For the CDR3, the DNA is TGTGCCACCAGCAGCGACAGGGACGATGGCTACACCTTC. Protein sequence: CATSSDRDDGYTF.

The chain joins TRBV10-1 to TRBJ2-1, with 11 bases aligning to TRBD2. With 0 bases clipped from V and 7 bases from J, the junction kept 5 bases outside the gene matches. The CDR3 is made up of 16 amino acids. Germline V gene sequence: CDR1 WNHNN, CDR2 SYGVQD (reference sequence). CDR3 region: CASSESGLAVWNEQFF. Here the CDR3 DNA reads TGCGCCAGCAGTGAGTCGGGACTAGCGGTGTGGAATGAGCAGTTCTTC.

The chain is built from TRBV6-5 and TRBJ2-7; D not certain. V shed 7 bases and J shed 0 bases, with 16 bases lying between them. Looked up from germline, CDR1 is MNHEY and CDR2 is SVGAGI. CDR3 length equals 15 residues. CDR3 residues: CASTQDSLSSYEQYF. CDR3 DNA sequence: TGTGCCAGCACTCAAGACTCTCTGAGCTCCTACGAGCAGTACTTC.